This TCR beta chain was captured by sequencing in a study of blood T cell repertoires in COVID-19. The V gene end was trimmed by 0 bases and the J gene end by 5 bases; junction bases not matched to a gene: 10. Germline CDR1 is SGHDT and CDR2 is YYEEEE. CDR3 size: 17 residues. Original analysis: Nucleated cell number was recorded as an estimate derived from reference gene primer amplification. Data came from immunoSEQ multiplex PCR; TCRdb stores just in-frame clones and leaves some out. V and J calls and clone size are given by that table; D and trimming were obtained from the DNA. This table holds 440,000 or so clones, around 91% found once. Recruited during active infection, patients (from Seattle) were subsequently followed longitudinally.

The chain joins TRBV5-6 to TRBJ2-7; 11 positions agree with TRBD1. Material: peripheral blood. The receptor comes from a woman between 40 and 50 years old with COVID-19, enrolled during active disease. CDR3 sequence (DNA): TGTGCCAGCAGCTTGGCCTATGGGGACAGGGGGAGGAACGAGCAGTACTTC. This sequence encodes CASSLAYGDRGRNEQYF.